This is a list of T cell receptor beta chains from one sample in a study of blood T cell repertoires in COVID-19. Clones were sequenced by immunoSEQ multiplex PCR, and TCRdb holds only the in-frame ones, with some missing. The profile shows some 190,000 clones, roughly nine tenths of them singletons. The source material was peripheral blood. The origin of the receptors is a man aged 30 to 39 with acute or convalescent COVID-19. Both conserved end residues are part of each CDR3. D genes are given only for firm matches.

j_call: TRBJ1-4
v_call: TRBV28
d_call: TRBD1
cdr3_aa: CASSSGTGREKLFF

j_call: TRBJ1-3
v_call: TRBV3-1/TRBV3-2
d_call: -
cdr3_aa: CASSQDPPAGTSSGNTIYF

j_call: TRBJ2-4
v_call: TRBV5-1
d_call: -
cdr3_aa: CASSLKQAENIQYF

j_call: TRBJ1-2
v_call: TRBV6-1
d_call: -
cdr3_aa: CASSEETGFVGYTF

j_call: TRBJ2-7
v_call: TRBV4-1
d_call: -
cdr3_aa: CASSQDPTGQTYEQYF

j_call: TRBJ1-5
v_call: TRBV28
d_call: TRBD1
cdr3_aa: CASGYRGLGNQPQHF

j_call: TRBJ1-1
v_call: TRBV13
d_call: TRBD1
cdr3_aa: CASSLKPTGLAFF

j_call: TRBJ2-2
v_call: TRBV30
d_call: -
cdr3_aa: CAWSTQAGYTGELFF

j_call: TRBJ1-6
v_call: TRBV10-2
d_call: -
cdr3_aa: CASSEYVGSSSPLHF

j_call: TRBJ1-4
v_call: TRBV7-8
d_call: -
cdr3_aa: CASSSRQRLFF

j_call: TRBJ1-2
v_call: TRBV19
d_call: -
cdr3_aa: CASGGFPRASGYTF

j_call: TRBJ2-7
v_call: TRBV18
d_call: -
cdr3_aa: CASSPWSLESYEQYF

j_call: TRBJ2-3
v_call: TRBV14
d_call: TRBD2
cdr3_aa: CASSPTSGNVADTQYF

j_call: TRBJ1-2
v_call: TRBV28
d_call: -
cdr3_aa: CASSLAGLTSYGYTF

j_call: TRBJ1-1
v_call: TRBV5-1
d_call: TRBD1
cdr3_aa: CASTLLGTGIMNTEAFF

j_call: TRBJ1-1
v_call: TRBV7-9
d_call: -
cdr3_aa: CASSFSGAEAFF

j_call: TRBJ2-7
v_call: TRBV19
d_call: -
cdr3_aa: CASSKIAEPGEQYF

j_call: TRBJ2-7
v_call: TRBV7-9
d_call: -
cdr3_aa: CASRSGETYEQYF

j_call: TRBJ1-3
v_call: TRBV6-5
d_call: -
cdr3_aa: CASSYLGAQGNTIYF

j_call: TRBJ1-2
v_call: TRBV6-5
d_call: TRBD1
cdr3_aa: CASSPQGGRGYTF

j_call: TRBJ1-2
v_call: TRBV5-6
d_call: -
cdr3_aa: CASSLRLRGAQGYGYTF

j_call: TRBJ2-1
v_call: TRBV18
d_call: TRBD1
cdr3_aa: CASSYSPGQGTYNEQFF

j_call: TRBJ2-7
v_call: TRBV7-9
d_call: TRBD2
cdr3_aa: CASSLGEAGRNEQYF

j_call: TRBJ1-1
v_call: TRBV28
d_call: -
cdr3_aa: CASRTPGNRNTEAFF

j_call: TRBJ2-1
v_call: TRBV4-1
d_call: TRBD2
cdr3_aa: CASSQGSGGKDEQFF

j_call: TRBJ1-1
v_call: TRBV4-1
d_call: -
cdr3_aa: CASSEDRTEAFF

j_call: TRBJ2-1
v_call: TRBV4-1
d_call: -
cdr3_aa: CASSRHAVTYNEQFF

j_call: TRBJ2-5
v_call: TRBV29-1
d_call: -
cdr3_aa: CSVGRGQETQYF

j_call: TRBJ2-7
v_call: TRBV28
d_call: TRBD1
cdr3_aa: CASRTGTGIYSYEQYF

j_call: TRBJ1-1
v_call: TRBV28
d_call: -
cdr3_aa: CASRQQGFTEAFF

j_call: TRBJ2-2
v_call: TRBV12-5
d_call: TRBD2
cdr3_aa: CASGLALDLRDYMNTGELFF

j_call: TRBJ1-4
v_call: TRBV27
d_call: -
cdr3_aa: CASRTGIANEKLFF

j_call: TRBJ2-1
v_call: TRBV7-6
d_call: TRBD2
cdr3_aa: CASTGLAGDSYNEQFF

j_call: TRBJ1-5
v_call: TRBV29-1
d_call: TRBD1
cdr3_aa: CSVAPGGGQPQHF

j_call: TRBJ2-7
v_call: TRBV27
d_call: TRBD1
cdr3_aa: CASSRRQGWYEQYF

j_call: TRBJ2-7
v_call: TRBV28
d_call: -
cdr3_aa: CASSLGSTALYEQYF

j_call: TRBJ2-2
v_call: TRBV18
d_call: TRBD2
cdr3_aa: CASSPPHYAGGRAGELFF

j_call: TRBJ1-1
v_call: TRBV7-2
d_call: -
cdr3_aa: CASSLHSLNTEAFF

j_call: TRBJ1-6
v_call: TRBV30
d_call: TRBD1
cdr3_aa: CAWSKGQGAGSPLHF

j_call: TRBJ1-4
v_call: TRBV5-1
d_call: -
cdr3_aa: CASREVPNEKLFF

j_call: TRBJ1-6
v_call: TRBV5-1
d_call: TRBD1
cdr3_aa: CASSSDRDPLHF

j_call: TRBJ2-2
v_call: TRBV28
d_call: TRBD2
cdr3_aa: CASSRGAGELFF

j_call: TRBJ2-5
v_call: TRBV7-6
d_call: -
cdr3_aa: CASSLRASAGLQETQYF

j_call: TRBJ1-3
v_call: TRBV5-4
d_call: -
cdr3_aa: CASSLDSSGNTIYF

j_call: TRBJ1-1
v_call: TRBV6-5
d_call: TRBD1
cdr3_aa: CASSRTKTGDEAFF

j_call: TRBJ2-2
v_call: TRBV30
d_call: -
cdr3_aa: CAWTYTGELFF

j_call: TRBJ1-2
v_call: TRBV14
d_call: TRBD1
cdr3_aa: CASSPHPGQGGIYGYTF

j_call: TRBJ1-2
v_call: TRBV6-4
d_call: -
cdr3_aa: CASSAHGDLGYGYTF

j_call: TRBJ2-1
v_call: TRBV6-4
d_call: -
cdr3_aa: CASTGSLEQFF

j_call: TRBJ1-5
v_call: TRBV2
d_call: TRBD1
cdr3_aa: CASSSPPGQGARQPQHF

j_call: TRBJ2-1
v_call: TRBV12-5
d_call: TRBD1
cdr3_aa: CASGYGDSHNEQFF

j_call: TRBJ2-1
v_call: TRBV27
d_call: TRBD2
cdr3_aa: CASRQAGPTSYNEQFF

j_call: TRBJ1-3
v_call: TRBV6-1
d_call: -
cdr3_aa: CASSEGGAGNTIYF